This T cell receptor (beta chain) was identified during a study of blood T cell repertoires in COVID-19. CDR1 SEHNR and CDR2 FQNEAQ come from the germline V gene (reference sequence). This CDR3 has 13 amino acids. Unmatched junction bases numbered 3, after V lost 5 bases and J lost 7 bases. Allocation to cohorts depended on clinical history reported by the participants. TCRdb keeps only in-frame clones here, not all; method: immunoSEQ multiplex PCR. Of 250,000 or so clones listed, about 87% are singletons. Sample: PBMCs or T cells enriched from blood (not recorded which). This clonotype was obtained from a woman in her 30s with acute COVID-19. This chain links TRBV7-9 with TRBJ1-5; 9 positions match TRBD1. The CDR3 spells CASSRTGEQPQHF. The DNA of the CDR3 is TGTGCCAGCAGCAGGACAGGGGAGCAGCCCCAGCATTTT.